This T cell receptor beta chain was documented in a study of cytomegalovirus exposure and HLA in healthy donors. Notes on the study in general: Presence/absence comparisons presumed near-even sequencing depth among donors. Available immune exposure information covered CMV serostatus only.

A note on this clone: Antigen specificity is unknown. Mismatch with germline at one junction end may stem from a read error.

PCR was performed using 60 Vbeta and 13 Jbeta primers. Measured with immunoSEQ multiplex PCR; TCRdb has only the in-frame clones, and not every one. The table records around 150,000 clones, 79% of them present only once. The germline V gene encodes CDR1 SGHVS and CDR2 FNYEAQ. The CDR3 contains 12 residues. The receptor was isolated from a human donor in good health. Sequencing was performed on PBMCs. The V gene is TRBV7-6, the J gene TRBJ2-3, with D unresolved. The CDR3 DNA reads as TGTGCCAGCAGCTTAGACGCAGATATGCAGTATTTT. Its protein product is CASSLDADMQYF.